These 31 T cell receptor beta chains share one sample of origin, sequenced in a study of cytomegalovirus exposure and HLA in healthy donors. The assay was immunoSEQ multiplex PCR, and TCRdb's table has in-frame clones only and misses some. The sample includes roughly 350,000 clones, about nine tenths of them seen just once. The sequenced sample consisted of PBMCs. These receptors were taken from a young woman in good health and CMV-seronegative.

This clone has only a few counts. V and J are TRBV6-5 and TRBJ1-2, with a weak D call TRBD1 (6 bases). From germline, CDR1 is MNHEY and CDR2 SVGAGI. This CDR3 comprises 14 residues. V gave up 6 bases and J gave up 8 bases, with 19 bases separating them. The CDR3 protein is CASSPPGTLGGYTF. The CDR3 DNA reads TGTGCCAGCAGCCCTCCCGGGACATTGGGCGGCTACACCTTC.

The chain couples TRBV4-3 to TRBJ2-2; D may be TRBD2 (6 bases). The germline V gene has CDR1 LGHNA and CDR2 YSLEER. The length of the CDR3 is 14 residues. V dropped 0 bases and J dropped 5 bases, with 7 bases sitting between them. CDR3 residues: CASSQDRGTGELFF. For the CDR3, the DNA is TGCGCCAGCAGCCAAGATCGGGGGACCGGGGAGCTGTTTTTT.

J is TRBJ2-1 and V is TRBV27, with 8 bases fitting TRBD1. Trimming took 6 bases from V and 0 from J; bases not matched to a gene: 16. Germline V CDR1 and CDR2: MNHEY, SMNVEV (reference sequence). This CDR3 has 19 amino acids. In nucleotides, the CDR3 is TGTGCCAGCAGGGGAACGGGACAGGACTATTTCAGCTCCTACAATGAGCAGTTCTTC. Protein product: CASRGTGQDYFSSYNEQFF.

The chain's CDR3 is CASSQSGAVFDEQYF. CDR3 sequence (DNA): TGTGCCAGCAGTCAAAGTGGGGCGGTGTTCGACGAGCAGTACTTC. This chain links TRBV13 with TRBJ2-7; tentative D call: TRBD1 (5 bases). The germline CDR1 and CDR2 sequences are PRHDT and FYEKMQ (reference sequence). The CDR3 is 15 residues long. Trimming pared 6 bases from V and 5 bases from J, leaving 20 bases between.

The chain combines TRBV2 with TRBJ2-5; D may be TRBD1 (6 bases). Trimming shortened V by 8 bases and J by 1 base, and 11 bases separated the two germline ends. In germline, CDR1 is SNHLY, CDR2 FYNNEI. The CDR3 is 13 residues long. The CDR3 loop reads CASSGQTQETQYF. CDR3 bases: TGTGCCAGCTCAGGACAGACCCAAGAGACCCAGTACTTC.

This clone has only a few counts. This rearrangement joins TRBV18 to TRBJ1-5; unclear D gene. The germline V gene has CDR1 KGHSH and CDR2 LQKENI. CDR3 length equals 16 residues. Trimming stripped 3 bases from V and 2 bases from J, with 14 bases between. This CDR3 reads CASSPGLAGGNQPQHF. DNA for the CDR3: TGTGCCAGCTCACCGGGTCTCGCGGGAGGCAATCAGCCCCAGCATTTT.

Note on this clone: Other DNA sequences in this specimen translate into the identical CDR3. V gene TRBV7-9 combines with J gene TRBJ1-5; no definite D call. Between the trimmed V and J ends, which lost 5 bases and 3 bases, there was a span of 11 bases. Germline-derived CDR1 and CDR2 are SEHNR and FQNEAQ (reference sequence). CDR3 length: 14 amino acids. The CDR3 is CASSPPGSNQPQHF. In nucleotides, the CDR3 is TGTGCCAGCAGCCCGCCCGGGTCCAATCAGCCCCAGCATTTT.

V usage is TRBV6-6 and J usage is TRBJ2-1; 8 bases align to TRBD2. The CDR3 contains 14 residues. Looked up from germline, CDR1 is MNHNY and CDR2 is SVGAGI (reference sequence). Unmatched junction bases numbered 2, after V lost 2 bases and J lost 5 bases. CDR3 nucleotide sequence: TGTGCCAGCAGTTACACTAGCGGACACAATGAGCAGTTCTTC. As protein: CASSYTSGHNEQFF.

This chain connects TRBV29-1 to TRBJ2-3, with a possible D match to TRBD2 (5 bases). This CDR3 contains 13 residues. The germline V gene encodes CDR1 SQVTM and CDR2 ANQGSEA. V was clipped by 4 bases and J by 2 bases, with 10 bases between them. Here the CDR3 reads CSVAGLYTDTQYF. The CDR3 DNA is TGCAGCGTTGCCGGACTCTACACAGATACGCAGTATTTT.

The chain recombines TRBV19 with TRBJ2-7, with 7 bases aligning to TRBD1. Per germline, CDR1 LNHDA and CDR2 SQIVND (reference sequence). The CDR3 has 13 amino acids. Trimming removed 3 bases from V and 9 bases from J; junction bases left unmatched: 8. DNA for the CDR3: TGTGCCAGTAGTATCGGGACAGAACCTGCGCAGTACTTC. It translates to CASSIGTEPAQYF.

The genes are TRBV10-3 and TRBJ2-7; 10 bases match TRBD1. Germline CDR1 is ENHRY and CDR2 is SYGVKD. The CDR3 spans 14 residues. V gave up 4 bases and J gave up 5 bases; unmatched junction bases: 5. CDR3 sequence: CAISGGQGGDEQYF. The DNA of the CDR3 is TGTGCCATCAGTGGAGGACAGGGGGGGGACGAGCAGTACTTC.

The CDR3 DNA sequence: TGTGCCAGCAGCGTCCCCCGGGACAGGAGCTCTGGGGCCAACGTCCTGACTTTC. This gives the protein CASSVPRDRSSGANVLTF. The chain combines TRBV9 with TRBJ2-6; 8 bases fit TRBD1. Losses at the gene ends were 2 bases for V and 0 bases for J; bases not matched to a gene: 7. This CDR3 has 18 amino acids. The germline V gene encodes CDR1 SGDLS and CDR2 YYNGEE.

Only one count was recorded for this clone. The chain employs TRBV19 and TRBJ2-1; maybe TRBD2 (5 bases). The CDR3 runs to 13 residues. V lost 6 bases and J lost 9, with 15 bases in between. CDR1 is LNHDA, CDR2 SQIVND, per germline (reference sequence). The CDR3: CASSTRDVAEQFF. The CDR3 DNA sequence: TGTGCCAGTAGCACCCGGGATGTGGCTGAGCAGTTCTTC.

The CDR3 nucleotides are TGTGCCAGCAGCTGGGACAGGGGGATCGATAATGAGCAGTTCTTC. Its protein is CASSWDRGIDNEQFF. V is TRBV5-4 and J is TRBJ2-1, with TRBD1 identical over 11 bases. V was pared by 3 bases and J by 7 bases, with 6 bases of the junction left unmatched. Germline lookup yields CDR1 SGHNT and CDR2 YYREEE (reference sequence). CDR3 length equals 15 residues.

CDR3 DNA sequence: TGCAGCGTTGACAGGGGGTGGACTGAAGCTTTCTTT. Translated, it gives CSVDRGWTEAFF. This chain links TRBV29-1 with TRBJ1-1; 7 bases line up with TRBD1. The germline V gene encodes CDR1 SQVTM and CDR2 ANQGSEA. The CDR3 is 12 amino acids. After removal of 3 bases from V and 5 bases from J, the junction contained 3 bases not matched to a gene.

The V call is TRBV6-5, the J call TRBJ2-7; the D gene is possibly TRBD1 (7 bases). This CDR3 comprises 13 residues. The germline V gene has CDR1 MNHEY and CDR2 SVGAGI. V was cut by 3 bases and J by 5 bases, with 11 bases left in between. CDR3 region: CASSYQGGNEQYF. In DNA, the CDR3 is TGTGCCAGCAGTTATCAGGGGGGTAACGAGCAGTACTTC.

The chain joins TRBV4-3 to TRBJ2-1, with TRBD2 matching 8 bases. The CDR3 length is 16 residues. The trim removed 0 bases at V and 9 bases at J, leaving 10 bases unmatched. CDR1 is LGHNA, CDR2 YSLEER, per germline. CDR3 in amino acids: CASSQEWPSGFGEQFF. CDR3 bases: TGCGCCAGCAGCCAAGAGTGGCCTAGCGGGTTTGGTGAGCAGTTCTTC.

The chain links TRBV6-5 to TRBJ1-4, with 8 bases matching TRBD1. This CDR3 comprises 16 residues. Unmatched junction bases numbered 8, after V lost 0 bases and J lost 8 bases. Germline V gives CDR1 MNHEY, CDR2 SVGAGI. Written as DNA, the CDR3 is TGTGCCAGCAGTTACTCGAATCGGCAGGGGGCCGAAAAACTGTTTTTT. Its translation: CASSYSNRQGAEKLFF.

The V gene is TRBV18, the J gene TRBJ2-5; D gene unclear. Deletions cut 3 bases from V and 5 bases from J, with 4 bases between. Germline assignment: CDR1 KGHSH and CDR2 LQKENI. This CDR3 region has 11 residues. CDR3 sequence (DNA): TGTGCCAGCTCACCCATGGAGACCCAGTACTTC. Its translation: CASSPMETQYF.

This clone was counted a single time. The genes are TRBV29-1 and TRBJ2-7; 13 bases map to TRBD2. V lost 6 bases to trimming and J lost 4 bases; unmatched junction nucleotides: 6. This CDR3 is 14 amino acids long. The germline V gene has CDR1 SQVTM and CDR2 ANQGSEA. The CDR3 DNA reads TGCAGCGTCCTAAGACTAGCGGGAGGATACGAGCAGTACTTC. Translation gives CSVLRLAGGYEQYF.

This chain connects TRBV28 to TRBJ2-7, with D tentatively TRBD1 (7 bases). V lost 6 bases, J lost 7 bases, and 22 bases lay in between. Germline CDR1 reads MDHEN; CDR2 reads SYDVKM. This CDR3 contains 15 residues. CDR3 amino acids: CASSNAGQRKMEQYF. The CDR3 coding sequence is TGTGCCAGCAGCAATGCGGGACAGCGGAAAATGGAGCAGTACTTC.

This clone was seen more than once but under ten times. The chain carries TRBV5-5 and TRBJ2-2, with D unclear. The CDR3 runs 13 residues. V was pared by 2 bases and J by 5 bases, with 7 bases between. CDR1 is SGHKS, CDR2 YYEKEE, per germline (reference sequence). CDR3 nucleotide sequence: TGTGCCAGCAGCTTTGGCCTTACCGGGGAGCTGTTTTTT. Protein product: CASSFGLTGELFF.

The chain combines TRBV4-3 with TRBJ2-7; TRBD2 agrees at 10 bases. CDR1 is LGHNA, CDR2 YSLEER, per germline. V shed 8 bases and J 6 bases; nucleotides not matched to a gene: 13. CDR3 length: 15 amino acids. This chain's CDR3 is CASAPNLAGGSEQYF. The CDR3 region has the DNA TGCGCCAGCGCCCCTAATTTAGCGGGAGGATCCGAGCAGTACTTC.

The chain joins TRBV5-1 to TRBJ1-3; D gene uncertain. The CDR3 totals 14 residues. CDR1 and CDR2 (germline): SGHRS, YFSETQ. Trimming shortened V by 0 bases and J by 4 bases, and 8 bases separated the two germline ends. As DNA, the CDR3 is TGCGCCAGCAGCTTGGCCGGGGTCGGAAACACCATATATTTT. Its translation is CASSLAGVGNTIYF.

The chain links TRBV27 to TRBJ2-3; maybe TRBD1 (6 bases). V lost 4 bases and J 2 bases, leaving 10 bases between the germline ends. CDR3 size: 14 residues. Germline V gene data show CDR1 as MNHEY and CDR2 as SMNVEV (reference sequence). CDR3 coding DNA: TGTGCCAGCAGTTCCGGACAGCCCACAGATACGCAGTATTTT. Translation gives CASSSGQPTDTQYF.

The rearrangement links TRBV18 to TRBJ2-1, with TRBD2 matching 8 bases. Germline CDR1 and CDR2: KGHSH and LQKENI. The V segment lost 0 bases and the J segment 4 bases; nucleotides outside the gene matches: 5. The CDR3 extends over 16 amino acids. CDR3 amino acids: CASSPPSGAFYNEQFF. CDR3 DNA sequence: TGTGCCAGCTCACCACCTAGCGGGGCCTTTTACAATGAGCAGTTCTTC. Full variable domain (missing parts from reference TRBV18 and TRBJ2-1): NAGVMQNPRHLVRRRGQEARLRCSPMKGHSHVYWYRQLPEEGLKFMVYLQKENIIDESGMPKERFSAEFPKEGPSILRIQQVVRGDSAAYFCASSPPSGAFYNEQFFGPGTRLTVL.

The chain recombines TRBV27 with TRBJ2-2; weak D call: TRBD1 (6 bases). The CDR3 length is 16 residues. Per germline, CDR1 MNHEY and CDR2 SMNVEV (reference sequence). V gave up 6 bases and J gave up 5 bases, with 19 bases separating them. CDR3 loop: CASRSQGLQATGELFF. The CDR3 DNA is TGTGCCAGCAGATCACAGGGCCTCCAGGCGACCGGGGAGCTGTTTTTT.

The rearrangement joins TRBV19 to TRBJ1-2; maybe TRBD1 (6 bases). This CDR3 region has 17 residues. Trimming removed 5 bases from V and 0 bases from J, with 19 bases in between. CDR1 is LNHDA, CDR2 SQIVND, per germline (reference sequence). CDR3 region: CASSPRTEPLSNYGYTF. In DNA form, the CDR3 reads TGTGCCAGTAGTCCCAGGACAGAACCACTCTCTAACTATGGCTACACCTTC.

CDR3 sequence: CASSLGGEQYF. The CDR3 DNA follows: TGTGCCAGCAGCCTAGGTGGCGAGCAGTACTTC. The rearrangement joins TRBV5-6 to TRBJ2-7; D not resolved. V dropped 4 bases and J dropped 6 bases, with 8 bases sitting between them. The germline CDR1 and CDR2 sequences are SGHDT and YYEEEE. This CDR3 has 11 residues.

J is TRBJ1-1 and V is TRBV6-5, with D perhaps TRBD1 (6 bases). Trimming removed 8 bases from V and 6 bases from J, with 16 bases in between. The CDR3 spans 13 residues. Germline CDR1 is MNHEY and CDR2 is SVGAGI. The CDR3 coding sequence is TGTGCCAGCGGAATGGGGGCGATAGCTGAAGCTTTCTTT. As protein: CASGMGAIAEAFF.

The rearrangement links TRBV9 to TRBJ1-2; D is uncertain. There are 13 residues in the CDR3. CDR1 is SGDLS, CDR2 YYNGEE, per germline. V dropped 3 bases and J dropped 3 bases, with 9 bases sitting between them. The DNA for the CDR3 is TGTGCCAGCAGCGCGGGAGAGGACTATGGCTACACCTTC. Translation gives CASSAGEDYGYTF. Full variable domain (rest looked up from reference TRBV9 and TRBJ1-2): DSGVTQTPKHLITATGQRVTLRCSPRSGDLSVYWYQQSLDQGLQFLIQYYNGEERAKGNILERFSAQQFPDLHSELNLSSLELGDSALYFCASSAGEDYGYTFGSGTRLTVV.